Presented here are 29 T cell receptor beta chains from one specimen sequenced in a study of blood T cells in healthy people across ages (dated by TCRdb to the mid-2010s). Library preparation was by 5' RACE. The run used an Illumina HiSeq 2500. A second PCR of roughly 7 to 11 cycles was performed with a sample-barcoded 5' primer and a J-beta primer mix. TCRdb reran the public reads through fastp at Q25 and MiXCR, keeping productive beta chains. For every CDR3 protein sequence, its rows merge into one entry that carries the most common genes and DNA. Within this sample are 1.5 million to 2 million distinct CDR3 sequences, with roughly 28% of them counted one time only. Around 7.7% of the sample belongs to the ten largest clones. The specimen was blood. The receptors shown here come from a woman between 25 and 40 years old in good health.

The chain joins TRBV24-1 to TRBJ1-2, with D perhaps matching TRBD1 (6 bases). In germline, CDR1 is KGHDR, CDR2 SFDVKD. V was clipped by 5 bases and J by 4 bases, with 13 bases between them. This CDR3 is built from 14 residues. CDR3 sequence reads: CATSGSQGSYGYTF. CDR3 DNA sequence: TGTGCCACCAGTGGGTCACAGGGTTCCTATGGCTACACCTTC.

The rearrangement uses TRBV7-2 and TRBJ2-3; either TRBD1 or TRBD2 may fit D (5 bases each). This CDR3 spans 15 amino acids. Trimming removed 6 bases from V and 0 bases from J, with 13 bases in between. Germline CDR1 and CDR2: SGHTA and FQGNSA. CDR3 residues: CASSPIGASTDTQYF. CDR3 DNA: TGTGCCAGCAGTCCCATCGGGGCTAGCACAGATACGCAGTATTTT.

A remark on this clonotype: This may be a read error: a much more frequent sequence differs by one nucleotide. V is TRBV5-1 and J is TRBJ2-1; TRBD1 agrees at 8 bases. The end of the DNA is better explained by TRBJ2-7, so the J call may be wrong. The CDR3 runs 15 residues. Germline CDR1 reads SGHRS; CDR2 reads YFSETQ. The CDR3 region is CASSYRQGPYNEQYF. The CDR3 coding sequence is TGCGCCAGCAGTTACCGACAGGGGCCCTACAATGAGCAGTACTTC.

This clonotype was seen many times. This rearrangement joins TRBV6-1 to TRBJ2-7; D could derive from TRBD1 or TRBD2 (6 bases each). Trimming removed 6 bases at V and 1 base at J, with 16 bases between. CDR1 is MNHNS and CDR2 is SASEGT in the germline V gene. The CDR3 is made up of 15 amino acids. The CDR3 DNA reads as TGTGCCAGCAGCCCCGCGAGAGGGGGGTCCTACGAGCAGTACTTC. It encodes CASSPARGGSYEQYF.

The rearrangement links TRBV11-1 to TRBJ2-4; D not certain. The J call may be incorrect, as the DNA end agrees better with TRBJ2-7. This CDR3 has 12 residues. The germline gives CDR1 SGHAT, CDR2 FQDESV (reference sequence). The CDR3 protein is CASSPLRSEQYF. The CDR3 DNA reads TGTGCCAGCAGCCCCCTTAGGAGCGAGCAGTACTTC.

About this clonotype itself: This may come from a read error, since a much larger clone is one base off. In DNA form, the CDR3 reads TGCAGCGTTGAAAAGGGACCGACGTACCAAGAGACCCAGTACTTC. Translated: CSVEKGPTYQETQYF. V gene TRBV29-1 combines with J gene TRBJ2-5; D could derive from TRBD1 or TRBD2 (5 bases each). Trimming stripped 2 bases from V and 0 bases from J, with 13 bases between. From germline, CDR1 is SQVTM and CDR2 ANQGSEA. CDR3 length equals 15 residues. The full variable domain, rest sourced from reference TRBV29-1 and TRBJ2-5, is SAVISQKPSRDICQRGTSLTIQCQVDSQVTMMFWYRQQPGQSLTLIATANQGSEATYESGFVIDKFPISRPNLTFSTLTVSNMSPEDSSIYLCSVEKGPTYQETQYFGPGTRLLVL.

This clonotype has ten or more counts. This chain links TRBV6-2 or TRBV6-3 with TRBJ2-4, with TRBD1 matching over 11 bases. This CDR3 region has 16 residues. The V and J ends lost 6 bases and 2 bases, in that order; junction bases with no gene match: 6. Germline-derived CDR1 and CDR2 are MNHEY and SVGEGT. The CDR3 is CASRTGDRGTKNIQYF. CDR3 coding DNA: TGTGCCAGCAGAACAGGGGACAGGGGGACCAAAAACATTCAGTACTTC.

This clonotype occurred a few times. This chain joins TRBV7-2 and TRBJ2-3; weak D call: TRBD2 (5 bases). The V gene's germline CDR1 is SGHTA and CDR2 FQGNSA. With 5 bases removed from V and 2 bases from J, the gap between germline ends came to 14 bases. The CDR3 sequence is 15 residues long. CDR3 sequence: CASSPGGRTTDTQYF. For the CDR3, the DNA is TGTGCCAGCAGCCCCGGAGGCAGGACCACAGATACGCAGTATTTT.

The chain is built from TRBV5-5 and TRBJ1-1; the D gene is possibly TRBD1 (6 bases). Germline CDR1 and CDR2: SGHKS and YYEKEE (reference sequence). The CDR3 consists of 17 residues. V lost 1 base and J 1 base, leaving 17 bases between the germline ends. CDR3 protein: CASSLSFGGSGNTEAFF. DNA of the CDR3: TGTGCCAGCAGCTTGTCTTTTGGGGGCAGTGGGAACACTGAAGCTTTCTTT.

The CDR3 loop reads CASSLGPSGRFGETQYF. CDR3 DNA sequence: TGCGCCAGCAGCTTGGGTCCCTCCGGTCGTTTCGGGGAGACCCAGTACTTC. V is TRBV5-1 and J is TRBJ2-7; D gene unclear. The assigned J gene may be wrong: the sequence end matches TRBJ2-5 better. The CDR3 spans 17 residues. The germline V gene has CDR1 SGHRS and CDR2 YFSETQ.

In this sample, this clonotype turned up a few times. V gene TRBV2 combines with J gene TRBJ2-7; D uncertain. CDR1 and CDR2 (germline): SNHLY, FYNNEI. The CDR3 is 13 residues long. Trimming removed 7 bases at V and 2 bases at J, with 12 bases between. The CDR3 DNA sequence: TGTGCCAGCAAAGATGCGGAACCCTACGAGCAGTACTTC. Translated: CASKDAEPYEQYF.

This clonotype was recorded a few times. CDR3 sequence reads: CASSLRTARGYTF. CDR3 coding DNA: TGCGCCAGCAGCCTCAGGACAGCACGGGGCTACACCTTC. This sequence joins TRBV5-1 and TRBJ1-2; maybe TRBD1 (6 bases). The germline gives CDR1 SGHRS, CDR2 YFSETQ. The V end lost 4 bases, the J end lost 8 bases, and 15 bases lay between the germline ends. The CDR3 is 13 residues long.

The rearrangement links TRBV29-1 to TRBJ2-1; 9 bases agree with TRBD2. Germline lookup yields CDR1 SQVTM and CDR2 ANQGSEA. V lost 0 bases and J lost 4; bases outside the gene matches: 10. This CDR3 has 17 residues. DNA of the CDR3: TGCAGCGTTGAAGACCTCGGGGAGCTAGCGGGGTACAATGAGCAGTTCTTC. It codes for CSVEDLGELAGYNEQFF.

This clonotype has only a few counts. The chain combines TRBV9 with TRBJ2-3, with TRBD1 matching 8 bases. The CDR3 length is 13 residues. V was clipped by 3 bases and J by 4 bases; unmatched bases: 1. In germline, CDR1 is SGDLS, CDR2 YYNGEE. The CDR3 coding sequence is TGTGCCAGCAGCGCAGGGGGCGCAGATACGCAGTATTTT. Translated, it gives CASSAGGADTQYF.

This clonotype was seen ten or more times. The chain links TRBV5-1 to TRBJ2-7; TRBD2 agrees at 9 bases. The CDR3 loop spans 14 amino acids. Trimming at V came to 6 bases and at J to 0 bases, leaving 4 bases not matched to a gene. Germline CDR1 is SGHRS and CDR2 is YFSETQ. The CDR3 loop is CASNRSGSSYEQYF. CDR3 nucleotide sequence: TGCGCCAGCAACCGTAGCGGGAGCTCCTACGAGCAGTACTTC.

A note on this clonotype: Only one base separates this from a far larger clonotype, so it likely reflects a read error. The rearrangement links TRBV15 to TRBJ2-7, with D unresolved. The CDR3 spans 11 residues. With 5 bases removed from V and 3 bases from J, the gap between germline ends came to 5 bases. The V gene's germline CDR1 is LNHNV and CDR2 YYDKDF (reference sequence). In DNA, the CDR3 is TGTGCCACCAGCGGGAACTACGAGCAGTACTTC. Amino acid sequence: CATSGNYEQYF.

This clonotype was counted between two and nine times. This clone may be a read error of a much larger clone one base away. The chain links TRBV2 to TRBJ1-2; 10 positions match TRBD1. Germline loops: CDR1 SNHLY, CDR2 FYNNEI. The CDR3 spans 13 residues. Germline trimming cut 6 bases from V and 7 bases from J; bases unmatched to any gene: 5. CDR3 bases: TGTGCCAGCAGCTCCGGGACAGGGGCTGGCTACACCTTC. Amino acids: CASSSGTGAGYTF.

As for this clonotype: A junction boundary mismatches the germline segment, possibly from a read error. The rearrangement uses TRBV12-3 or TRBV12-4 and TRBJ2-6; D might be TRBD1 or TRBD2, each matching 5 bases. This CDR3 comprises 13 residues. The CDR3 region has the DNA TGTGCCAGCAGTTTATCCGGGGCCAACGTCCCGACTTTC. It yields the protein CASSLSGANVPTF.

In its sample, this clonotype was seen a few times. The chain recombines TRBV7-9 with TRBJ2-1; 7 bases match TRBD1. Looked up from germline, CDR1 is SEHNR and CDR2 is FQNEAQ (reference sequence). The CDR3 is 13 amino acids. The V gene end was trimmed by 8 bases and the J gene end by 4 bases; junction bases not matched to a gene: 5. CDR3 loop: CASALGQYNEQFF. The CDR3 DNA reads TGTGCCAGCGCGTTGGGACAGTACAATGAGCAGTTCTTC.

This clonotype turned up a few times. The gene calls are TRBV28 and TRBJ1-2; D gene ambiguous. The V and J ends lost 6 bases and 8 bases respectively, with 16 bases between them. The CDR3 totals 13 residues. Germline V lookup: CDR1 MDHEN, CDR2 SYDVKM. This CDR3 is CASSPAGVGGYTF. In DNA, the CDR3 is TGTGCCAGCAGCCCCGCTGGGGTGGGGGGCTACACCTTC.

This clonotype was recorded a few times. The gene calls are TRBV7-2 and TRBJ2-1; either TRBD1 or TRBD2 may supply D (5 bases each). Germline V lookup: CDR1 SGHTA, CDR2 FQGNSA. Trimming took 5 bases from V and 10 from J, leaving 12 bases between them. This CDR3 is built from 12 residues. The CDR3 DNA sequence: TGTGCCAGCAGCCGGGGCCTTTTAGAGCAGTTCTTC. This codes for CASSRGLLEQFF. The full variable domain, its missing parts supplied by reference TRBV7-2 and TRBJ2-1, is GAGVSQSPSNKVTEKGKDVELRCDPISGHTALYWYRQSLGQGLEFLIYFQGNSAPDKSGLPSDRFSAERTGGSVSTLTIQRTQQEDSAVYLCASSRGLLEQFFGPGTRLTVL.

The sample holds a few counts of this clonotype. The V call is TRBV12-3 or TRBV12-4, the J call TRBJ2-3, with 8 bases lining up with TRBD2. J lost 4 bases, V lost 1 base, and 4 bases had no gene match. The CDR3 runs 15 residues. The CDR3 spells CASSLVLAVPDTQYF. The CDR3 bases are TGTGCCAGCAGTTTAGTACTAGCGGTCCCAGATACGCAGTATTTT.

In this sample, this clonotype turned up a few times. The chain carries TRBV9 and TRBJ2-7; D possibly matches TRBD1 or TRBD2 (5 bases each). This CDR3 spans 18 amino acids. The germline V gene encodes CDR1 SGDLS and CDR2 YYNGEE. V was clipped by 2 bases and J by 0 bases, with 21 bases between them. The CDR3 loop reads CASSVGLGTSGLSYEQYF. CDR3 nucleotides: TGTGCCAGCAGCGTGGGGCTTGGGACCTCTGGACTCTCCTACGAGCAGTACTTC.

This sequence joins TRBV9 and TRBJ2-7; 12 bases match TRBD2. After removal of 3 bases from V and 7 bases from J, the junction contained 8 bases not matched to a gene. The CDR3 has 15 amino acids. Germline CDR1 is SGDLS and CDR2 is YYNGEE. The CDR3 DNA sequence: TGTGCCAGCAGCGCTATGACTAGCGGGAGTGGTGAGCAGTACTTC. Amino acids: CASSAMTSGSGEQYF.

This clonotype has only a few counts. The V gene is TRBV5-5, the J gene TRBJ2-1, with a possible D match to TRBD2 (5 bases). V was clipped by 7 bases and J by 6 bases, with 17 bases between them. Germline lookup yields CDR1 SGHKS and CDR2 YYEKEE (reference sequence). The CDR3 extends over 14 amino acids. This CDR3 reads CASGRFAGGNEQFF. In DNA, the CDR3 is TGTGCCAGCGGGCGCTTTGCGGGCGGCAATGAGCAGTTCTTC.

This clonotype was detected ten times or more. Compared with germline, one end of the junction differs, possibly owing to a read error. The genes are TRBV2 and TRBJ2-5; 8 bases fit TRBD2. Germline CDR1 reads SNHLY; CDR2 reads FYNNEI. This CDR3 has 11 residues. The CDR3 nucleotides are TGCGCCTCGGGGGGGGGCGAGACCCAGTACTTC. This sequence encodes CASGGGETQYF.

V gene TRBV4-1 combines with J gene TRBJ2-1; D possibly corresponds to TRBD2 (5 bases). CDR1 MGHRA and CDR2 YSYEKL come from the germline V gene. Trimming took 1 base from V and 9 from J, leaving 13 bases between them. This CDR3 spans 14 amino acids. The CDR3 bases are TGCGCCAGCAGCCAAGTAAGCCTAGCCATTGAGCAGTTCTTC. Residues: CASSQVSLAIEQFF.

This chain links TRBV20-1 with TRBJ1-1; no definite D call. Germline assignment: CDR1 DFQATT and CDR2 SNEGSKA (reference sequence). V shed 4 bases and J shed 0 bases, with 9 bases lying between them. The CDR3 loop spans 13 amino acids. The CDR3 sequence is CSATESMNTEAFF. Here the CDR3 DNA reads TGCAGTGCTACCGAGTCGATGAACACTGAAGCTTTCTTT.

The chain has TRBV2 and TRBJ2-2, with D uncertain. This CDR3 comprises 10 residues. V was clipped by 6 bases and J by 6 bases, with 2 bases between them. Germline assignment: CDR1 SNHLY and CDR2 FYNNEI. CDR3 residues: CASRAGELFF. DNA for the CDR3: TGTGCCAGCAGAGCCGGGGAGCTGTTTTTT.